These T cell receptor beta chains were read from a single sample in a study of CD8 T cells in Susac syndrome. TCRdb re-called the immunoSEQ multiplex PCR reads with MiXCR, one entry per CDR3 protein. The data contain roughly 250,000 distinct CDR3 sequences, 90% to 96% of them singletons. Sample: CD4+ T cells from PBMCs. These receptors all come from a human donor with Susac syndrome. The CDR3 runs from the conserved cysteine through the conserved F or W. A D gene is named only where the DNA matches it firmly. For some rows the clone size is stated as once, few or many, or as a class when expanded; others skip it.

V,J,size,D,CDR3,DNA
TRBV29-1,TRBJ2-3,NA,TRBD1,CSAHLDRADTQYF,TGCAGCGCTCACCTAGACAGGGCCGATACGCAGTATTTT
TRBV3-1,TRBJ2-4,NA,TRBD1,CASAGRDRGNIQYF,TGTGCCAGCGCCGGTCGGGACAGGGGAAACATTCAGTACTTC
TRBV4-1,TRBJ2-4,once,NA,CASSQGSGLAKNIQYF,TGCGCCAGCAGCCAAGGAAGCGGGCTAGCCAAAAACATTCAGTACTTC
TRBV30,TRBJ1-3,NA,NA,CAWSETPSSRPSGNTIYF,TGTGCCTGGAGCGAAACTCCCTCGTCCCGTCCTTCTGGAAACACCATATATTTT
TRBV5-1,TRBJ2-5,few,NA,CASSLGLTQETQYF,TGTGCCAGCAGCTTAGGGCTCACCCAAGAGACCCAGTACTTC
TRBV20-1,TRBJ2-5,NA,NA,CSARDIRGQETQYF,TGCAGTGCTAGAGATATACGGGGACAAGAGACCCAGTACTTC
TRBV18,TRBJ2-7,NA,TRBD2,CASSPPGLAGTYEQYF,TGTGCCAGCTCACCACCAGGGCTAGCGGGAACCTACGAGCAGTACTTC
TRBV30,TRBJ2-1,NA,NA,CAWSYPRSTSYNEQFF,TGTGCCTGGAGTTATCCACGGTCTACCTCCTACAATGAGCAGTTCTTC
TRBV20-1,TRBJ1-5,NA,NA,CSARGIANQPQHF,TGCAGTGCTAGAGGGATCGCGAATCAGCCCCAGCATTTT
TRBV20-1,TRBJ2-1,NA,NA,CSARQTGSYNEQFF,TGCAGTGCTCGACAGACTGGATCATACAATGAGCAGTTCTTC
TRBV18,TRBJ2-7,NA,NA,CASSRDWEGASEQYF,TGTGCCAGCTCGCGCGATTGGGAGGGGGCCTCCGAGCAGTACTTC
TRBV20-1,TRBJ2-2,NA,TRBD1,CSADPGQGSGTGELFF,TGCAGTGCTGATCCGGGACAGGGGTCGGGCACCGGGGAGCTGTTTTTT
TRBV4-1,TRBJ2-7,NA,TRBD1,CASSQQGATLLGEQYF,TGCGCCAGCAGCCAACAGGGGGCAACCCTTCTGGGGGAGCAGTACTTC
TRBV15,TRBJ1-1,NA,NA,CATSRGSGGAGTEAFF,TGTGCCACCAGCAGAGGGTCTGGGGGGGCGGGCACTGAAGCTTTCTTT
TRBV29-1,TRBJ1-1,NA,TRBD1,CSVEGQGEAFF,TGCAGCGTTGAGGGACAGGGGGAAGCTTTCTTT
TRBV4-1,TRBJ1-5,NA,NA,CASSQDGWDTQHYSNQPQHF,TGCGCCAGCAGCCAAGATGGGTGGGACACGCAACACTATAGCAATCAGCCCCAGCATTTT
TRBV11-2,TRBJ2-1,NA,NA,CASRIDRNEQFF,TGTGCCAGCAGAATCGATAGGAATGAGCAGTTCTTC
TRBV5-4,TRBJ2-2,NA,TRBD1,CASSPWLGTGGKTGELFF,TGTGCCAGCAGCCCGTGGCTAGGGACAGGGGGCAAGACCGGGGAGCTGTTTTTT
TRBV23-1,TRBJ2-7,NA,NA,CASSHIDSDRTSVQYF,TGCGCCAGCAGTCACATCGACAGCGACCGGACTTCGGTGCAGTACTTC
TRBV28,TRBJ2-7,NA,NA,CASSLQRGQYF,TGTGCCAGCAGTTTACAAAGAGGGCAGTACTTC
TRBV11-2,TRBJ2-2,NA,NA,CASSLDSRTGELFF,TGTGCCAGCAGCTTAGATTCCAGGACCGGGGAGCTGTTTTTT
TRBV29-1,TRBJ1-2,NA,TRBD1,CSADREEAYGYTF,TGCAGCGCCGACAGGGAGGAGGCCTATGGCTACACCTTC
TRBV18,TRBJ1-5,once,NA,CASSLGTSQPQHF,TGTGCCAGCTCACTTGGGACGTCTCAGCCCCAGCATTTT
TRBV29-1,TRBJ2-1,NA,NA,CSVGIGGNEQFF,TGCAGCGTTGGTATTGGGGGGAATGAGCAGTTCTTC
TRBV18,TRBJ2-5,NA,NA,CASSPIWAGIQETQYF,TGTGCCAGCTCACCAATCTGGGCGGGAATCCAAGAGACCCAGTACTTC
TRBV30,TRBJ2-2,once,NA,CAWSVTGELFF,TGTGCCTGGAGTGTGACCGGGGAGCTGTTTTTT
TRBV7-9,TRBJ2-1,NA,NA,CASSRFGGDNEQFF,TGTGCCAGCAGCCGATTTGGAGGGGACAATGAGCAGTTCTTC
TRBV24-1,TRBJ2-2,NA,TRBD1,CATMPRTGGTGELFF,TGTGCCACCATGCCTCGGACAGGGGGCACCGGGGAGCTGTTTTTT
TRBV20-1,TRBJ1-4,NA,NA,CSAPSKSNEKLFF,TGCAGTGCCCCCTCCAAATCAAATGAAAAACTGTTTTTT
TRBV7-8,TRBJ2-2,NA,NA,CASSVQWDSHTGELFF,TGTGCCAGCAGCGTACAATGGGACTCGCACACCGGGGAGCTGTTTTTT
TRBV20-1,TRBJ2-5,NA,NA,CSAEGGGGPKTQYF,TGCAGTGCCGAGGGAGGGGGAGGGCCAAAGACCCAGTACTTC
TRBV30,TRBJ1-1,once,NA,CAWRQSELAEAFF,TGTGCCTGGAGGCAGTCGGAATTGGCTGAAGCTTTCTTT
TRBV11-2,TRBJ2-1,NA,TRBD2,CASSYGTTLLRNEQFF,TGTGCCAGCAGCTATGGGACTACATTGCTTAGGAATGAGCAGTTCTTC
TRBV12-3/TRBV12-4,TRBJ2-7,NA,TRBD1,CASSLALPGQGYEQYF,TGTGCCAGCAGTCTTGCCCTACCGGGACAGGGCTACGAGCAGTACTTC
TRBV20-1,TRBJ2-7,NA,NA,CSARGPSWYEQYF,TGCAGTGCTAGAGGCCCTAGCTGGTACGAGCAGTACTTC
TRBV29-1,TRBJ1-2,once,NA,CSVEDPGESYGYTF,TGCAGCGTTGAAGATCCTGGAGAGTCCTATGGCTACACCTTC
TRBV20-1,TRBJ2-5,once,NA,CSAPWDSTLGTQYF,TGCAGTGCCCCCTGGGACTCAACTTTAGGGACCCAGTACTTC
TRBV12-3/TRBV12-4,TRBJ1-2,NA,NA,CASSLSSGDYGYTF,TGTGCCAGCAGTTTGTCCTCGGGGGACTATGGCTACACCTTC
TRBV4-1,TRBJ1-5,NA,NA,CASSHPQGRGNQPQHF,TGCGCCAGCAGCCACCCCCAGGGGAGGGGCAATCAGCCCCAGCATTTT
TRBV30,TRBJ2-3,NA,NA,CAWDLPGPGLIDTQYF,TGTGCCTGGGACCTGCCGGGACCGGGGCTAATAGATACGCAGTATTTT
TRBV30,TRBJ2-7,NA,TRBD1,CAWSSDRISYEQYF,TGTGCCTGGAGTTCGGACAGGATATCCTACGAGCAGTACTTC
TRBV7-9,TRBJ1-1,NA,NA,CASSPQINTEAFF,TGTGCCAGCAGCCCACAGATTAACACTGAAGCTTTCTTT
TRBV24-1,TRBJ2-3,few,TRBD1,CATSEPGQGTDTQYF,TGTGCCACCAGTGAGCCGGGACAGGGGACAGATACGCAGTATTTT
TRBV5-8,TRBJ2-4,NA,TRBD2,CASSLALSSGSVAKNIQYF,TGTGCCAGCAGCTTGGCGTTGTCTAGCGGGAGCGTTGCCAAAAACATTCAGTACTTC
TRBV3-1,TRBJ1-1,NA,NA,CASSQRQRAEAFF,TGTGCCAGCAGCCAAAGACAGCGGGCTGAAGCTTTCTTT
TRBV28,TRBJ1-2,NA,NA,CASSIGPINYGYTF,TGTGCCAGCAGTATTGGACCCATTAACTATGGCTACACCTTC
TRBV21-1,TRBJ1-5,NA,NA,CASSKSPIPQHF,TGTGCCAGCAGCAAATCCCCAATCCCCCAGCATTTT
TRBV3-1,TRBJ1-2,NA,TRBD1,CASRRTGIDYGYTF,TGTGCCAGCAGGCGGACAGGGATCGACTATGGCTACACCTTC
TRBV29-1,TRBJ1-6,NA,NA,CSVANWGFSPLHF,TGCAGCGTTGCAAATTGGGGTTTTTCACCCCTCCACTTT
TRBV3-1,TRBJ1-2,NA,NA,CASSQLPRGDYGYTF,TGTGCCAGCAGCCAACTACCCCGGGGGGACTATGGCTACACCTTC
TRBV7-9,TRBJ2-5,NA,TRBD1,CASSTRRTGQETQYF,TGTGCCAGCAGCACACGCCGGACAGGTCAAGAGACCCAGTACTTC
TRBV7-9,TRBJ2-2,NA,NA,CASSAYGELFF,TGTGCCAGCAGCGCATACGGGGAGCTGTTTTTT
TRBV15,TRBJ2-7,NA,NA,CAKRWRSSYEQYF,TGTGCCAAAAGATGGCGAAGCTCCTACGAGCAGTACTTC
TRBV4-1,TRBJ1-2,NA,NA,CASSQTDTSYGYTF,TGCGCCAGCAGCCAAACAGACACGTCTTATGGCTACACCTTC
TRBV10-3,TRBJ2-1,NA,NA,CAIRIGGGGNEQFF,TGTGCCATCAGGATCGGGGGAGGTGGCAATGAGCAGTTCTTC
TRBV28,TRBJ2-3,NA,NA,CASGGGDAQYF,TGTGCCAGCGGAGGAGGGGACGCGCAGTATTTT
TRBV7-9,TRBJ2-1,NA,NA,CASSHQVSDGRRREQFF,TGTGCCAGCAGCCATCAAGTTAGCGACGGCCGCCGGCGAGAGCAGTTCTTC
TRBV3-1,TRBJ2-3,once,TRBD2,CASSQDSSGLTDTQYF,TGTGCCAGCAGCCAAGATTCTAGCGGATTAACAGATACGCAGTATTTT
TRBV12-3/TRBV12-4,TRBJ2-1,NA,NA,CASRRSSGPPLSYNEQFF,TGTGCCAGCAGACGGTCGAGCGGACCACCTTTGTCCTACAATGAGCAGTTCTTC